This T cell receptor beta chain stems from a study of blood T cell repertoires in COVID-19. Across the whole study: The United States, Italy and Spain provided the acute and convalescent COVID-19 samples. T cells, B-cell-depleted T cells, or PBMCs supplied cDNA or gDNA.

The table lists this clone with a count of one. Germline assignment: CDR1 SNHLY and CDR2 FYNNEI. The CDR3 covers 13 residues. V was cut by 6 bases and J by 0 bases, with 8 bases left in between. Original analysis: Amplified reference gene primers provided the basis for estimating nucleated cell counts. Sequenced by immunoSEQ multiplex PCR; TCRdb stores in-frame clones only, minus some. V and J calls and clone size are those listed in that table; D and trimming were worked out from the DNA. Among approximately 300,000 clones listed, 88% were seen once. This sequence was found in a woman in her forties or fifties with active or convalescent COVID-19. The chain carries TRBV2 and TRBJ2-5, with D unclear. The sequenced material came from peripheral blood. As DNA, the CDR3 is TGTGCCAGCAGCGTCGACAACCAAGAGACCCAGTACTTC. Translation: CASSVDNQETQYF.